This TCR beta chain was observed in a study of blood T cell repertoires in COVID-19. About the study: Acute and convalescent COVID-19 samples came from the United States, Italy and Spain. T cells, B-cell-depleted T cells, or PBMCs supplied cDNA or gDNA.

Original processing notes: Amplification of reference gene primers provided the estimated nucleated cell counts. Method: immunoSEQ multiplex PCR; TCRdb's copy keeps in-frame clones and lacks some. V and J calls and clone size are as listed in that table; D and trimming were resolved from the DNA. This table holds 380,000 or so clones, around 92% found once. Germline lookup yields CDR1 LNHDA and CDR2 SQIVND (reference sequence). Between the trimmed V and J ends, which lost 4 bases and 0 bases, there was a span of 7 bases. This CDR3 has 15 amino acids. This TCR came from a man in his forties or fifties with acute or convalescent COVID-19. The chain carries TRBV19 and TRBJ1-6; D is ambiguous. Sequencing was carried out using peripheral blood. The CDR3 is CASSTWSSYNSPLHF. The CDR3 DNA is TGTGCCAGTAGTACCTGGAGCTCCTATAATTCACCCCTCCACTTT. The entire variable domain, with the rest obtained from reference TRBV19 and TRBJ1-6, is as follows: DGGITQSPKYLFRKEGQNVTLSCEQNLNHDAMYWYRQDPGQGLRLIYYSQIVNDFQKGDIAEGYSVSREKKESFPLTVTSAQKNPTAFYLCASSTWSSYNSPLHFGNGTRLTVT.